This T cell receptor beta chain came from a study of shared clonotypes between healthy human individuals. In the naive CD8 group, cells lacked CD45RO and were positively selected for CCR7, so terminally differentiated effector memory CD45RA+ cells were left out. Sequenced by immunoSEQ multiplex PCR; TCRdb stores in-frame clones only, minus some. The repertoire holds under 600,000 clones, with roughly 98% as singletons. Germline V gene sequence: CDR1 SEHNR, CDR2 FQNEAQ (reference sequence). The CDR3 is 14 amino acids. V was cut by 4 bases and J by 2 bases, with 12 bases left in between. The sample comprised naive CD8+ T cells sorted from blood. This chain uses TRBV7-9 with TRBJ2-7, with D possibly TRBD1 on 6 matching bases. The sequence came from a man aged 25 to 45 in good health. The CDR3, as DNA: TGTGCCAGCAGCTCCCGGACAGCAACCTACGAGCAGTACTTC. Amino acids: CASSSRTATYEQYF.